This T cell receptor beta chain is drawn from a study of identical twins (dated by TCRdb to about 2016). With regard to the full study: To test whether fetal clonotypes persist, the study used deep sequencing on TCR alpha and beta repertoires from monozygotic twins, unrelated adults of various ages, and cord blood. Replicate twin experiments were performed at different times using different library preparation protocols to rule out contamination. Summary of the overall study and its limitations: Zero-insertion analyses could be partly confounded by invariant T cells such as MAIT and iNKT, although diverse VJ usage argued against such confounding for most clonotypes. In monozygotic twins, out-of-frame TCR alpha sharing was systematically underestimated by recombination models, although the models agreed with sharing between unrelated individuals. Conclusions relied on cross-sectional statistical analysis, since the same donors could not be followed over many years. Compared with coincidental sharing between unrelated individuals, out-of-frame TCR alpha sequences shared between twins had an excess of sequences with low generation probability. Excess twin sharing in beta out-of-frame sequences was weaker because fewer shared sequences lowered the signal-to-noise ratio. Abundant cord blood beta clonotypes had fewer insertions, young adult naive repertoires showed a similar but weaker trend, and memory repertoires showed no such trend.

The CDR3 numbers 16 residues from cysteine through phenylalanine. Kept here is only the CDR3 DNA, which spans 48 bases and is read in frame from base 1. Ends trimmed: V by 2 bases, J by 3 bases; bases unmatched to a gene: 7. The germline V gene provides CDR1 MNHEY and CDR2 SVGAGI. All donors were healthy Caucasians. Three pairs of female monozygotic twins, all aged about 18 to 30 years, made up the twin cohort. Positive isolation kits from Invitrogen were used to isolate CD4+ and CD8+ T cell populations. As to this clonotype: Its recognized antigen is unknown. Base qualities are missing; no much larger clone stands one base away.

The library was prepared using 5' RACE. Instrument on record: Illumina HiSeq 2000. A universal primer binding site was added through template switching, and the final cDNA carried a unique molecular identifier so that TCR cDNA molecules could be counted accurately. Specific primers in the conserved constant-segment region were used to synthesize first-strand cDNA for the TCR alpha and beta chains. To control for contamination, every cDNA library carried two barcodes: a SMART-Mk sample barcode plus Illumina barcodes. TruSeq adapter sequences, together with Illumina sample barcodes, were added in two successive PCR steps. The Illumina HiSeq platform was used with custom primers to sequence TCR alpha and beta cDNA libraries. In the paper's pipeline: Unique molecular identifiers were extracted from raw reads with MiGEC, and CDR3 positions were determined with MiXCR. Recombination models were inferred per individual with the repgenHMM and IGoR tools using an EM algorithm. Shared clonotype analysis was performed with the tcR package in R, normalizing sharing by the product of cloneset sizes. To study raw recombination free of thymic and clonal selection effects, out-of-frame nonproductive sequences were analyzed. TCRdb reanalyzed the raw reads on its own, using fastp at Q25 for trimming and MiXCR for clone calling, and kept in-frame beta chains. Each entry merges the rows of one CDR3 protein and shows their most common DNA and genes. In this record, the V and J calls reflect TCRdb's handling and not the investigators' own analysis. The sample table holds more than 400,000 distinct CDR3 sequences, of which approximately 14% were seen once. The ten largest make up 0.44% of the sample.

These data also formed part of another study, on yellow fever vaccine responses in identical twins. The second paper states: According to the authors, the vaccine-induced T cell response in identical twins seemed to be partly convergent and partly specific to each individual. Focusing on identical twins, the study followed the T cell clones that responded to the vaccine, and did so with precision.

The chain couples TRBV6-5 to TRBJ2-3; TRBD1 aligns with 8 central bases. The source material was CD4+ T cells sorted from blood. This sequence originates from a woman aged 18-29 years in good health. The CDR3 is CASSYLLGQGTDTQYF. The DNA sequence is as follows: TGTGCCAGCAGTTACCTGCTAGGACAGGGAACAGATACGCAGTATTTT.